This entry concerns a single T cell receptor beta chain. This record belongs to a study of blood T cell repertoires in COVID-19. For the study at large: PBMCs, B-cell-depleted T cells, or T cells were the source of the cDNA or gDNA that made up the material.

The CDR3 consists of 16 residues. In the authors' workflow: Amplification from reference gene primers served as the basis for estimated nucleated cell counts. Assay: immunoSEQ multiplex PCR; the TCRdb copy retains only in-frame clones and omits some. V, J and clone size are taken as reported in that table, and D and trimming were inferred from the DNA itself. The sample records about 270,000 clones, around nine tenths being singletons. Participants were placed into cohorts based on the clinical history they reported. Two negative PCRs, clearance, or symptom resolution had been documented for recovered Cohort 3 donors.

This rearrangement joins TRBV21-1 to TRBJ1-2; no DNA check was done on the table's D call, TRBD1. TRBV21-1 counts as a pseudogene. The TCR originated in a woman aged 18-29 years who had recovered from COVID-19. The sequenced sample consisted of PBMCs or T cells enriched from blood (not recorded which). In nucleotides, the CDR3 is TGTGCCAGCTCCCCAAGGGACAGGGAAAAATGGTATGGCTACACCTTC. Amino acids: CASSPRDREKWYGYTF.